This T cell receptor (beta chain) was profiled in a study of T-cell memory formation after mild COVID-19. Trimming removed 0 bases from V and 4 bases from J, with 15 bases in between. Germline CDR1 reads GTSNPN; CDR2 reads SVGIG (reference sequence). The CDR3 extends over 15 amino acids. Study-wide results and limits: Most CD4+ clones that shrank were in CM and EM, while CD8+ ones turned up in EMRA.

TCRdb used MiXCR to reprocess the 5' RACE reads, holding one entry per CDR3 protein. The repertoire holds 70,000 to 100,000 distinct CDR3 sequences, with about an eighth as singletons. Comments on this clonotype: The target antigen is unknown.

This rearrangement joins TRBV30 to TRBJ1-2; D gene uncertain. Sequenced sample: PBMCs or a T cell subset sorted from them (not recorded which). This sequence was found in an adult woman who had mild COVID-19 (a few samples of this study predate the infection). Cell type and time point are not known. CDR3 protein: CAWSVHPMSGYGYTF. In DNA form, the CDR3 reads TGTGCCTGGAGTGTACATCCGATGAGTGGCTATGGCTACACCTTC. The complete variable domain, with remaining parts taken from reference TRBV30 and TRBJ1-2, reads SQTIHQWPATLVQPVGSPLSLECTVEGTSNPNLYWYRQAAGRGLQLLFYSVGIGQISSEVPQNLSASRPQDRQFILSSKKLLLSDSGFYLCAWSVHPMSGYGYTFGSGTRLTVV.